The text below deals with one T cell receptor beta chain. It lacks a known antigen. No base-level quality is on record; no much larger clone is a single base apart. The data were obtained in a study of T cell responses to AZD1222 COVID-19 vaccine (dated by TCRdb to the early 2020s). At the level of the whole study: TCR sequencing was performed for roughly 250 trial participants, of whom about 200 were given two doses of AZD1222 and about 25 were given two doses of MenACWY control vaccine. Enrollment into the trials was organized by age into subgroups of 18-55, 56-69 and 70-plus years, and those subgroups contained 148, 28 and 57 TCR-sequenced participants, respectively. Overall study outcomes, separate from this receptor: A significant rise in spike-specific TCR breadth and depth was observed after two AZD1222 doses relative to day 0 and relative to MenACWY recipients. Participants were mostly white British, with more females than males. The authors suggested clonal diversity may have been underestimated. Epitopes outside the regions mutated in the B.1.351 and B.1.1.7 variants were reportedly recognized by nearly half of the unique spike-specific TCRs. In the small 56-69-year group, the increase in depth fell short of significance, most likely because of low power. Because no samples from the day 14 peak response were available, repertoires could be characterized only after the peak T cell response. The vaccine-associated CD4 TCRs covered the entire spike protein, and the dominant responses fell in regions 160-218 and 743-854. Conclusions about previously exposed vaccinees were limited because only six AZD1222 recipients were SARS-CoV-2 seropositive at baseline.

The CDR3 regions of human TCRbeta chains were subjected to immunosequencing. Under the source paper's analysis protocol: TCRs in the repertoires were matched against a reference library of SARS-CoV-2-specific TCRs that had been generated with the MIRA antigen-specificity platform. Breadth was defined as the fraction of unique TCRs that were SARS-CoV-2-associated, and depth was defined as the fraction of total T cells that were SARS-CoV-2-associated. Using the MIRA data, every spike-specific TCR was mapped to the spike region that the TCR reacted to and assigned to either a CD4 or a CD8 class. Log10-transformed breadth and depth values were compared by one-way ANOVA with Sidak's multiple comparisons tests. Here the immuneACCESS table is served through TCRdb, limited to in-frame sequences with V and J called. Missing clones are a known gap in these copies; in checked studies unresolved V genes cover under half, and the rest lacks a known reason. That table is the source of V, J and clone size, and D and trimming were worked out from the DNA. This sample gives approximately 140,000 clones in total; approximately 90% of them show up just once. In total, the top ten clones hold 9.3% of the sample.

Trimming removed 4 bases from V and 10 bases from J; the gene matches leave 6 bases unexplained. The CDR3 holds 13 amino acids from the cysteine to the phenylalanine. Solely the CDR3 DNA is kept, with 39 bases framed from the first base. CDR1 KGHSH and CDR2 LQKENI were looked up in the germline V gene. According to the study, the label for this sample's time point signals: about 28 days (+/-7) after the second vaccine dose. Because spike-specific TCR depth and breadth did not differ between the two schedules, AZD1222 recipients who got a second dose at roughly 4 weeks were pooled with those who got a second dose at roughly 12 weeks. Vaccinee samples were obtained from the UK trials COV001 and COV002, which included a single-blind randomized controlled phase 2/3 trial of AZD1222 (ChAdOx1 nCoV-19) in healthy adults. For TCRbeta chain sequencing, PBMC samples were collected from trial participants at day 0 and at day 28 after the second dose.

The sample in question was peripheral blood, obtained 28 days after the second AZD1222 dose. This TCR derives from an adult who received the AZD1222 COVID-19 vaccine. The chain employs TRBV18 and TRBJ2-1; TRBD1 aligns with 8 central bases. In nucleotide form, the sequence is TGTGCCAGCTCACAACCGGACAGGGACGAGCAGTTCTTC. Translated, this is CASSQPDRDEQFF.